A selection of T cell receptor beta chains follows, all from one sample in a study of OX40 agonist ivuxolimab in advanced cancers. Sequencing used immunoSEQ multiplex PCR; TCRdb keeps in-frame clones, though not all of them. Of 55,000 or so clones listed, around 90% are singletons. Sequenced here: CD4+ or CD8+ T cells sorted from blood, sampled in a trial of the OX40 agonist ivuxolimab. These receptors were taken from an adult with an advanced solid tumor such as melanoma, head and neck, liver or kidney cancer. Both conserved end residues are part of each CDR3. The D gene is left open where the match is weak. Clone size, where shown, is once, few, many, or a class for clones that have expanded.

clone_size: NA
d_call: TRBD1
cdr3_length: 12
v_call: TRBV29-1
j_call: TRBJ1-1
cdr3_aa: CSVGDRGTEAFF
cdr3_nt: TGCAGCGTTGGGGACAGGGGCACTGAAGCTTTCTTT

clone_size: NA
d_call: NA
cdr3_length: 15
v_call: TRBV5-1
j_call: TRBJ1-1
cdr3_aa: CASSLGSGIGTEAFF
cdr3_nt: TGCGCCAGCAGCTTGGGGTCTGGGATAGGCACTGAAGCTTTCTTT

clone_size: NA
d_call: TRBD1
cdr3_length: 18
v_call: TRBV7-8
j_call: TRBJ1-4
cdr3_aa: CASSLGGQGLWTNKKLFF
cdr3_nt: TGTGCCAGCAGCTTAGGGGGACAGGGCTTGTGGACTAATAAAAAACTGTTTTTT

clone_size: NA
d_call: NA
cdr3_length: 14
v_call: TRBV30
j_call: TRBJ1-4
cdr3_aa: CAWKQGTMNEKLFF
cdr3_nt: TGTGCCTGGAAACAGGGAACTATGAATGAAAAACTGTTTTTT

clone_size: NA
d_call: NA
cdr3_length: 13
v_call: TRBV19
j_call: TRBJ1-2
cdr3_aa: CASKEGPNFGYTF
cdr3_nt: TGTGCCAGTAAAGAGGGTCCTAACTTTGGCTACACCTTC

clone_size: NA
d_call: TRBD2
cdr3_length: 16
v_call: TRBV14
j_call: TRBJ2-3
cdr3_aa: CASSHLSGRSTDTQYF
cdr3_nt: TGTGCCAGCAGCCACCTTAGCGGGCGAAGCACAGATACGCAGTATTTT

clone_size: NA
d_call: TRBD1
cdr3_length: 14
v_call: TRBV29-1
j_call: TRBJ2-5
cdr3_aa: CSAGGQGARETQYF
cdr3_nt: TGCAGCGCCGGAGGACAGGGGGCGAGAGAGACCCAGTACTTC

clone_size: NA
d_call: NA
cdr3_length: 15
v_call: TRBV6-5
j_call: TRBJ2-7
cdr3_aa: CASSYLQASPYEQYF
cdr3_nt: TGTGCCAGCAGTTACCTCCAAGCCTCCCCCTACGAGCAGTACTTC

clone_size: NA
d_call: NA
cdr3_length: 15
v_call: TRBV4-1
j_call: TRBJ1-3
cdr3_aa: CASSPGGASGNTIYF
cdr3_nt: TGCGCCAGCAGCCCTGGGGGGGCCTCTGGAAACACCATATATTTT

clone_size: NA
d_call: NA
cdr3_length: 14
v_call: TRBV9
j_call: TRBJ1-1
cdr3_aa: CASSPKSGHTEAFF
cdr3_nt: TGTGCCAGCAGCCCTAAGTCGGGGCACACTGAAGCTTTCTTT

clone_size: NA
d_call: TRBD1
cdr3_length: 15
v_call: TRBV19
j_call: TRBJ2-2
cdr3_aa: CASSRAGGWTGELFF
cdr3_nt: TGTGCCAGTAGCAGGGCAGGGGGTTGGACCGGGGAGCTGTTTTTT

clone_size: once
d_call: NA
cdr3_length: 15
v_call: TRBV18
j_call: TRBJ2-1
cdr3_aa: CASSPWLSDYNEQFF
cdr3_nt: TGTGCCAGCTCCCCTTGGTTGTCTGACTACAATGAGCAGTTCTTC

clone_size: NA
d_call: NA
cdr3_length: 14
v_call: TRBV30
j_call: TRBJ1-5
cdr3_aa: CAWSPTGLNQPQHF
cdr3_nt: TGTGCCTGGAGCCCCACCGGACTCAATCAGCCCCAGCATTTT

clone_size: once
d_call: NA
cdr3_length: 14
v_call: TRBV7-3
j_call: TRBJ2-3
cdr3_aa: CASSRDTLSDTQYF
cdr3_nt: TGTGCCAGCAGCCGGGACACCCTATCAGATACGCAGTATTTT

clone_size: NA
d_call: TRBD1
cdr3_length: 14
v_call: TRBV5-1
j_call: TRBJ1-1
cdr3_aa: CASSLGQGIAEAFF
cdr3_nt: TGCGCCAGCAGCTTGGGACAGGGGATCGCTGAAGCTTTCTTT

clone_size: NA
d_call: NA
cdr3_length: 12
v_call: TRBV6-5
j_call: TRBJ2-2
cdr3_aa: CASRPSNRELFF
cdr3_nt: TGTGCCAGCAGGCCGAGTAATAGGGAGCTGTTTTTT

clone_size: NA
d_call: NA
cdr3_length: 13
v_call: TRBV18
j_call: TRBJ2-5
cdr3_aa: CASSPGGQETQYF
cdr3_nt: TGTGCCAGCTCACCAGGGGGGCAAGAGACCCAGTACTTC

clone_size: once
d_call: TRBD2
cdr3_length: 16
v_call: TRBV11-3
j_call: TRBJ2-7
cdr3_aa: CASSLSHWTSGYEQYF
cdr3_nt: TGTGCCAGCAGCTTAAGTCATTGGACTAGCGGATACGAGCAGTACTTC

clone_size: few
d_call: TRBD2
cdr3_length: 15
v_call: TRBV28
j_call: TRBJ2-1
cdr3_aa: CASSLLAGLNNEQFF
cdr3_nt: TGTGCCAGCAGTTTACTAGCGGGACTTAACAATGAGCAGTTCTTC

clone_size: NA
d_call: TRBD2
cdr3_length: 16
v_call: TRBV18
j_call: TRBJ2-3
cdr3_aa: CASSPGQRELRDTQYF
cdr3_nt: TGTGCCAGCTCACCAGGGCAGCGGGAGTTAAGAGATACGCAGTATTTT

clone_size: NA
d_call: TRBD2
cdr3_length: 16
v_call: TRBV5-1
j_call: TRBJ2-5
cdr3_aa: CASSFQLAGGQETQYF
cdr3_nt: TGCGCCAGCAGCTTTCAACTAGCGGGAGGACAAGAGACCCAGTACTTC

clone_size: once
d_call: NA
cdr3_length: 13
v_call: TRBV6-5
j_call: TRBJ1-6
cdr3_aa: CASSDTGNSPLHF
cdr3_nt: TGTGCCAGCAGTGACACAGGAAATTCACCCCTCCACTTT

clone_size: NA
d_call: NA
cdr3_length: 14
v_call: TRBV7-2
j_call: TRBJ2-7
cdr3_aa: CASGRAGKPYEQYF
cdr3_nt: TGTGCCAGCGGAAGAGCCGGGAAACCCTACGAGCAGTACTTC

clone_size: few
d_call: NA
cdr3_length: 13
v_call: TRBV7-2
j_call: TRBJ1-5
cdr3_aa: CASSQWGNQPQHF
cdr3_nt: TGTGCCAGCAGTCAGTGGGGAAATCAGCCCCAGCATTTT

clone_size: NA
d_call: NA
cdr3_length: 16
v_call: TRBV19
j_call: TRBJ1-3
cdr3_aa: CASSTRGASSGNTIYF
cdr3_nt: TGTGCCAGTAGTACCCGGGGAGCAAGCTCTGGAAACACCATATATTTT

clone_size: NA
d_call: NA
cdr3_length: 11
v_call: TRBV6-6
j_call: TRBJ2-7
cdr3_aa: CASSLREEQYF
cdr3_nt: TGTGCCAGCAGTTTACGGGAGGAGCAGTACTTC

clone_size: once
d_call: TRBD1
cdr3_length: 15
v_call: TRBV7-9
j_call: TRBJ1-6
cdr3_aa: CASSPPGQGTSPLHF
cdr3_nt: TGTGCCAGCAGCCCTCCGGGACAGGGGACCTCACCCCTCCACTTT

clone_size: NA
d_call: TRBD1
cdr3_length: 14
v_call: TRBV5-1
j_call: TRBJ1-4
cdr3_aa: CASRSRGESEKLFF
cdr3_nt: TGCGCCAGCAGGTCCAGGGGGGAGTCTGAAAAACTGTTTTTT

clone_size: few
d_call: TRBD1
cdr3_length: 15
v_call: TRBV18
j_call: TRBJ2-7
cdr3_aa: CASSPFRDSLYEQYF
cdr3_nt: TGTGCCAGCTCACCCTTCCGGGACAGCTTGTACGAGCAGTACTTC

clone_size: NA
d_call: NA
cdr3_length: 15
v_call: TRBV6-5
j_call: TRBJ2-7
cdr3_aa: CASSYSGGGSYEQYF
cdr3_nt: TGTGCCAGCAGTTACTCAGGAGGCGGCTCCTACGAGCAGTACTTC

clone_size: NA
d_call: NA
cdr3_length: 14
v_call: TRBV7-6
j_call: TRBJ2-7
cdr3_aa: CASSCGGESYEQYF
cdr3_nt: TGTGCCAGCAGCTGCGGGGGCGAGTCCTACGAGCAGTACTTC

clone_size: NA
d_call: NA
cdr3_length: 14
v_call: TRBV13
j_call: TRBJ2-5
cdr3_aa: CASSLFGGQETQYF
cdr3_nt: TGTGCCAGCAGCTTGTTTGGGGGACAAGAGACCCAGTACTTC

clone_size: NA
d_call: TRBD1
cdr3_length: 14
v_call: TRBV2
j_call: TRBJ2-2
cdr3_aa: CASRETGIGGELFF
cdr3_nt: TGTGCCAGCAGGGAGACAGGGATAGGCGGGGAGCTGTTTTTT

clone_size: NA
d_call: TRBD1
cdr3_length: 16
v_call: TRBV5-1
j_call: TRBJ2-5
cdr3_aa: CASSFLTGTGTGTQYF
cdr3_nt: TGCGCCAGCAGCTTTCTAACCGGGACAGGGACGGGGACCCAGTACTTC

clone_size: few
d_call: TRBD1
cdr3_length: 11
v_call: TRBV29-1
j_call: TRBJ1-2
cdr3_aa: CSVATGDGYTF
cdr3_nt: TGCAGCGTTGCTACAGGGGATGGCTACACCTTC

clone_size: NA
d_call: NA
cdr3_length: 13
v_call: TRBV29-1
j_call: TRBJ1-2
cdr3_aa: CSVQGGWVYGYTF
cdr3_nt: TGCAGCGTACAGGGAGGTTGGGTCTATGGCTACACCTTC

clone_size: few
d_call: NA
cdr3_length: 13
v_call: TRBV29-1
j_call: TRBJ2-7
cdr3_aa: CSAKDTQSYEQYF
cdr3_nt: TGCAGCGCCAAAGACACCCAGTCCTACGAGCAGTACTTC

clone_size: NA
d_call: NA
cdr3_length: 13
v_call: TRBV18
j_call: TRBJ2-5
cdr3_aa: CASSPGLQSEQYF
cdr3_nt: TGTGCCAGCTCACCGGGACTCCAGTCTGAGCAGTACTTC

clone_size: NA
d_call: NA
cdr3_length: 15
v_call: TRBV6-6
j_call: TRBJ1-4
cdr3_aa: CASSYRARGREKLFF
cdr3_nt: TGTGCCAGCAGTTACAGGGCGAGGGGCCGAGAAAAACTGTTTTTT

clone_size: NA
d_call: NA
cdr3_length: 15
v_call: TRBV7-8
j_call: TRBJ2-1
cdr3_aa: CASSLVGTHYNEQFF
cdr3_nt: TGTGCCAGCAGCTTAGTTGGGACCCACTACAATGAGCAGTTCTTC

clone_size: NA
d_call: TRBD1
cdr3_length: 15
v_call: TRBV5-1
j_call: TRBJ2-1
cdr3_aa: CASSPGQGSYNEQFF
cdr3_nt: TGCGCCAGCAGCCCGGGACAGGGGTCCTACAATGAGCAGTTCTTC

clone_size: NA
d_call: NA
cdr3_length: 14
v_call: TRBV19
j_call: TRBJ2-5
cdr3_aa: CASSIGVRQETQYF
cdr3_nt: TGTGCCAGTAGTATAGGAGTAAGACAAGAGACCCAGTACTTC

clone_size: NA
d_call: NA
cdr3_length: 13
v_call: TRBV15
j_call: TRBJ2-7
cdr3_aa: CATSRDVTYEQYF
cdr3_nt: TGTGCCACCAGCCGAGACGTGACCTACGAGCAGTACTTC

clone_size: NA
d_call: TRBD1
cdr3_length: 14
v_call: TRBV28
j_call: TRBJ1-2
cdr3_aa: CASSLGDRGYGYTF
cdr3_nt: TGTGCCAGCAGTTTGGGGGACAGGGGTTACGGCTACACCTTC

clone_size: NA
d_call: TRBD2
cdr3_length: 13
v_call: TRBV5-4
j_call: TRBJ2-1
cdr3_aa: CASSLTSGNEQFF
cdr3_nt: TGTGCCAGCAGCCTTACTAGCGGGAATGAGCAGTTCTTC

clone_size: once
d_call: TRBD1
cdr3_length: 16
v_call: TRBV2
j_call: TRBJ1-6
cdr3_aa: CASSDLEGASGSPLHF
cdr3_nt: TGTGCCAGCAGTGATCTGGAGGGGGCGAGCGGGTCACCCCTCCACTTT

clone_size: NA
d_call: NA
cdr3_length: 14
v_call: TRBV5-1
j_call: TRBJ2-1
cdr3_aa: CASSLGQGGNEQFF
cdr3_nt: TGCGCCAGCAGCTTGGGGCAGGGAGGCAATGAGCAGTTCTTC

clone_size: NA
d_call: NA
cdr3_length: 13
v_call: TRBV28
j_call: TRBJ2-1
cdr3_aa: CASSWDSYNEQFF
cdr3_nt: TGTGCCAGCAGTTGGGACTCCTACAATGAGCAGTTCTTC

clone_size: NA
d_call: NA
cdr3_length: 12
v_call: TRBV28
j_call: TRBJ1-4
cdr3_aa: CASSLLQGKLFF
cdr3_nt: TGTGCCAGCAGTTTATTGCAGGGAAAACTGTTTTTT

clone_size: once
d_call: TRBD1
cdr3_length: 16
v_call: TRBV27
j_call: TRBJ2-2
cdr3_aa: CASSFVGQVNTGELFF
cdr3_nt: TGTGCCAGCAGTTTCGTGGGACAGGTGAACACCGGGGAGCTGTTTTTT

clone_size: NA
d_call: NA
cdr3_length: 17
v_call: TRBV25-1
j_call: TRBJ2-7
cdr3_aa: CASRPLSGTQDLLEQYF
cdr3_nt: TGTGCCAGCAGACCCCTATCCGGGACACAGGACCTTTTGGAGCAGTACTTC

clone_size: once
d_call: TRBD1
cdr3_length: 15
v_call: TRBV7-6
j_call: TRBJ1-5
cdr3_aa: CASSARQGMNQPQHF
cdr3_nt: TGTGCCAGCAGCGCAAGACAGGGGATGAATCAGCCCCAGCATTTT

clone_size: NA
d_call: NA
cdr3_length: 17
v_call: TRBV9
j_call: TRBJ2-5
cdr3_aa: CASSVRGLMLGQETQYF
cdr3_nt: TGTGCCAGCAGCGTAAGGGGCCTCATGCTAGGCCAAGAGACCCAGTACTTC

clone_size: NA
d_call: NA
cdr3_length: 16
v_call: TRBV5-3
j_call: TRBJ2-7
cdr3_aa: CARSFRPSGLHYEQYF
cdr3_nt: TGTGCCAGAAGCTTTAGACCCTCGGGACTTCACTACGAGCAGTACTTC